Presented here are 18 T cell receptor beta chains from one specimen sequenced in a study of cytomegalovirus exposure and HLA in healthy donors. The PCR had 60 Vbeta and 13 Jbeta primers. The method was immunoSEQ multiplex PCR; TCRdb's version includes in-frame clones alone and lacks a portion of them. The table lists 90,000 to 130,000 clones. The material sequenced was PBMCs. Source of these receptors: a man in his forties or fifties in good health and CMV-seropositive.

In DNA, the CDR3 is TGTGCCAGCAGCCAGGGGCCACGCTCCTACGAGCAGTACTTC. Translated, it gives CASSQGPRSYEQYF. This sequence joins TRBV27 and TRBJ2-7; tentatively, D is TRBD1 (6 bases). CDR1 and CDR2 (germline): MNHEY, SMNVEV (reference sequence). The CDR3 loop spans 14 amino acids. The V end was cut by 6 bases, the J end by 0 bases, with 12 bases between.

The V call is TRBV7-9, the J call TRBJ2-7; 9 bases line up with TRBD1. The CDR3 totals 15 residues. V was clipped by 4 bases and J by 3 bases; unmatched bases: 7. The germline gives CDR1 SEHNR, CDR2 FQNEAQ (reference sequence). CDR3 sequence (DNA): TGTGCCAGCAGCTCCCCCGGACAGGGGAACTACGAGCAGTACTTC. Amino acids: CASSSPGQGNYEQYF.

The J gene is TRBJ2-1, the V gene TRBV7-7; D may be TRBD2 (6 bases). The V gene's germline CDR1 is SSHAT and CDR2 FNYEAQ (reference sequence). Trimming took off 1 base at V and 6 bases at J, with 13 bases between the two ends. The CDR3 runs to 15 residues. In nucleotides, the CDR3 is TGTGCCAGCAGCTTAGAAGTCGGGAGCCTCAATGAGCAGTTCTTC. Its protein is CASSLEVGSLNEQFF. Complete variable domain (other parts from reference TRBV7-7 and TRBJ2-1): GAGVSQSPRYKVTKRGQDVTLRCDPISSHATLYWYQQALGQGPEFLTYFNYEAQPDKSGLPSDRFSAERPEGSISTLTIQRTEQRDSAMYRCASSLEVGSLNEQFFGPGTRLTVL.

This chain uses TRBV27 with TRBJ2-1; the match to TRBD2 covers 8 bases. CDR3 length equals 14 residues. V lost 5 bases, J lost 3 bases, and 3 bases stayed unmatched. Germline V lookup: CDR1 MNHEY, CDR2 SMNVEV (reference sequence). The CDR3 DNA reads TGTGCCAGCAGTATTAGCGGGAACTACAATGAGCAGTTCTTC. Translated: CASSISGNYNEQFF.

The V call is TRBV6-6, the J call TRBJ1-3; possibly TRBD1 for D (6 bases). Trimming cost V 2 bases and J 0 bases, with 11 bases left between them. There are 16 residues in the CDR3. CDR1 is MNHNY, CDR2 SVGAGI, per germline (reference sequence). In nucleotides, the CDR3 is TGTGCCAGCAGTTACGGGGAGGGGGTCTCTGGAAACACCATATATTTT. It codes for CASSYGEGVSGNTIYF.

The rearrangement uses TRBV2 and TRBJ2-5; no definite D call. The assigned J gene may be wrong: the sequence end matches TRBJ2-7 better. Germline CDR1 reads SNHLY; CDR2 reads FYNNEI. The CDR3 consists of 10 residues. The CDR3 sequence: CASSEYEQYF. CDR3 nucleotides: TGTGCCAGCAGCGAGTACGAGCAGTACTTC.

The chain recombines TRBV6-6 with TRBJ1-1; no clear D. The germline CDR1 and CDR2 sequences are MNHNY and SVGAGI (reference sequence). The V end lost 6 bases, the J end lost 7 bases, and 15 bases lay between the germline ends. This CDR3 comprises 13 residues. CDR3 in amino acids: CASRTTGPYEAFF. Written as DNA, the CDR3 is TGTGCCAGCAGAACGACGGGTCCTTATGAAGCTTTCTTT.

This sequence joins TRBV6-5 and TRBJ1-3; D might be TRBD1 (6 bases). With 6 bases removed from V and 2 bases from J, the gap between germline ends came to 14 bases. Germline V gene data show CDR1 as MNHEY and CDR2 as SVGAGI. This CDR3 region has 15 residues. CDR3 loop: CASSRLRGPGNTIYF. Here the CDR3 DNA reads TGTGCCAGCAGCCGACTCAGGGGTCCTGGAAACACCATATATTTT.

The rearrangement joins TRBV14 to TRBJ2-2; D is possibly TRBD2 (6 bases). Deletions cut 0 bases from V and 4 bases from J, with 12 bases between. The CDR3 loop spans 16 amino acids. Germline V gives CDR1 SGHDN, CDR2 FVKESK. In DNA form, the CDR3 reads TGTGCCAGCAGCCAAGATCTCCTAGCGACCACCGGGGAGCTGTTTTTT. Its protein is CASSQDLLATTGELFF.

CDR3 in amino acids: CASSTGYTEAFF. The CDR3 DNA reads as TGTGCCAGCAGCACCGGGTACACTGAAGCTTTCTTT. This chain joins TRBV11-3 and TRBJ1-1; D call uncertain. Germline V gene data show CDR1 as SGHNT and CDR2 as YENEEA. With 5 bases removed from V and 3 bases from J, the gap between germline ends came to 7 bases. The CDR3 has 12 amino acids. Variable domain in full (rest from reference TRBV11-3 and TRBJ1-1): EAGVVQSPRYKIIEKKQPVAFWCNPISGHNTLYWYLQNLGQGPELLIRYENEEAVDDSQLPKDRFSAERLKGVDSTLKIQPAELGDSAVYLCASSTGYTEAFFGQGTRLTVV.

This chain joins TRBV5-1 and TRBJ2-7; TRBD1 agrees at 10 bases. The germline V gene has CDR1 SGHRS and CDR2 YFSETQ. The ends lost 0 bases at V and 7 bases at J; junction bases unmatched: 7. The CDR3 totals 15 residues. The DNA for the CDR3 is TGCGCCAGCAGCTTGGGGACAGGGGGGCCAGTAGAGCAGTACTTC. Its protein product is CASSLGTGGPVEQYF.

This chain uses TRBV2 with TRBJ2-1, with 8 bases identical to TRBD2. Germline V gene data show CDR1 as SNHLY and CDR2 as FYNNEI. V gave up 2 bases and J gave up 5 bases; unmatched junction bases: 14. This CDR3 spans 18 amino acids. The CDR3 region has the DNA TGTGCCAGCAGTGAAAAATATTTCGAGCGGGAGTTTAACAATGAGCAGTTCTTC. Translated, it gives CASSEKYFEREFNNEQFF.

The rearrangement joins TRBV13 to TRBJ2-5; TRBD1 aligns across 9 bases. In germline, CDR1 is PRHDT, CDR2 FYEKMQ (reference sequence). Unmatched junction bases numbered 8, after V lost 7 bases and J lost 5 bases. The CDR3 length is 14 residues. CDR3 loop: CASTYTGGRETQYF. In nucleotides, the CDR3 is TGTGCCAGCACCTATACAGGGGGCCGGGAGACCCAGTACTTC.

The rearrangement uses TRBV14 and TRBJ1-1; D gene ambiguous. Germline V CDR1 and CDR2: SGHDN, FVKESK. Trimming shortened V by 3 bases and J by 2 bases, and 7 bases separated the two germline ends. This CDR3 has 13 amino acids. CDR3 in amino acids: CASSQGINTEAFF. The CDR3 nucleotides read TGTGCCAGCAGCCAGGGCATAAACACTGAAGCTTTCTTT. The entire variable domain, with the rest obtained from reference TRBV14 and TRBJ1-1, is as follows: EAGVTQFPSHSVIEKGQTVTLRCDPISGHDNLYWYRRVMGKEIKFLLHFVKESKQDESGMPNNRFLAERTGGTYSTLKVQPAELEDSGVYFCASSQGINTEAFFGQGTRLTVV.

The V and J genes are TRBV18 and TRBJ1-5; 7 bases align to TRBD1. Germline-derived CDR1 and CDR2 are KGHSH and LQKENI. Trimming took 6 bases from V and 9 from J; bases not matched to a gene: 11. This CDR3 is built from 14 residues. The CDR3 is CASSQDRVAWPQHF. For the CDR3, the DNA is TGTGCCAGCTCCCAAGACAGGGTAGCTTGGCCCCAGCATTTT.

The chain links TRBV5-6 to TRBJ1-1; D ambiguous. Per germline, CDR1 SGHDT and CDR2 YYEEEE. The CDR3 has 13 amino acids. The V end was cut by 2 bases, the J end by 1 base, with 6 bases between. The CDR3 is CASSFIGNTEAFF. In DNA, the CDR3 is TGTGCCAGCAGCTTTATCGGGAACACTGAAGCTTTCTTT.

V and J are TRBV5-1 and TRBJ2-2; D may be TRBD2 (6 bases). V was shortened by 6 bases and J by 2 bases, with 14 bases between the two germline ends. The CDR3 runs to 15 residues. CDR1 SGHRS and CDR2 YFSETQ come from the germline V gene. CDR3 sequence (DNA): TGCGCCAGCATGTTGACGGGAGCCAACACCGGGGAGCTGTTTTTT. It yields the protein CASMLTGANTGELFF.

The chain employs TRBV5-4 and TRBJ1-4, with TRBD1 identical over 7 bases. V was clipped by 5 bases and J by 0 bases; unmatched bases: 7. The germline CDR1 and CDR2 sequences are SGHNT and YYREEE (reference sequence). CDR3 length equals 16 residues. CDR3 DNA: TGTGCCAGCAGTCAGGGGGGAGTTACAACTAATGAAAAACTGTTTTTT. Its translation: CASSQGGVTTNEKLFF.